This T cell receptor beta chain was captured by sequencing in a study of blood T cell repertoires in COVID-19. Participants, about 18 to 90 years old, spanned about two dozen US areas. Participant reports of clinical history set cohort assignment. Cohort 3 recovered donors had two negative PCRs, clearance, or symptom resolution. The germline V gene has CDR1 SQVTM and CDR2 ANQGSEA. The CDR3 has 12 residues. V lost 5 bases and J lost 8, with 14 bases in between. Generated by immunoSEQ multiplex PCR, the TCRdb table keeps only in-frame clones and is missing some. The sample lists some 260,000 clones; over 80% were seen once.

Sample: PBMCs or T cells enriched from blood (not recorded which). This TCR was sampled from a young woman who had recovered from COVID-19. J is TRBJ2-3 and V is TRBV29-1; D is perhaps TRBD2 (6 bases). This CDR3 is CSVSSGRVTQYF. For the CDR3, the DNA is TGCAGCGTTTCCAGCGGGCGAGTTACGCAGTATTTT.